Listed here are 5 T cell receptor beta chains from one sample, sequenced in a study of T cell changes during pregnancy in multiple sclerosis. The table came from immunoSEQ multiplex PCR; TCRdb's copy has only in-frame clones and leaves some out. The profile covers tens of thousands of clones, with nearly 95% appearing a single time and more than 2% taken by the ten largest. This material consisted of CD8+ T cells from peripheral blood mononuclear cells, taken in the third trimester of pregnancy. The receptors shown here come from a female donor with multiple sclerosis, enrolled in a pregnancy study.

V is TRBV19 and J is TRBJ2-1, with 10 bases fitting TRBD2. Per germline, CDR1 LNHDA and CDR2 SQIVND (reference sequence). The CDR3 consists of 16 residues. The V segment lost 5 bases and the J segment 4 bases; nucleotides outside the gene matches: 8. DNA of the CDR3: TGTGCCAGTAGTCTCGGGAGCGGGAGGGTTTACAATGAGCAGTTCTTC. It yields the protein CASSLGSGRVYNEQFF.

The genes are TRBV5-4 and TRBJ2-3; 8 bases are a match to TRBD2. This CDR3 has 15 amino acids. Germline CDR1 and CDR2: SGHNT and YYREEE (reference sequence). The V gene end was trimmed by 2 bases and the J gene end by 6 bases; junction bases not matched to a gene: 8. The CDR3 reads CASSFTLAEIDTQYF. In DNA, the CDR3 is TGTGCCAGCAGCTTTACACTAGCGGAGATCGATACGCAGTATTTT.

The chain is built from TRBV6-6 and TRBJ2-1; possibly TRBD1 for D (6 bases). The CDR3 is 14 residues long. V was shortened by 4 bases and J by 9 bases, with 16 bases between the two germline ends. Per the germline V gene, CDR1 is MNHNY and CDR2 is SVGAGI (reference sequence). CDR3 DNA: TGTGCCAGCAGTTTCCAGGGGTTAGAGCTTGAGCAGTTCTTC. Its translation is CASSFQGLELEQFF.

The DNA of the CDR3 is TGTGCCAGCAGCTTAGGGTTAGCGGGAACTCTCGTCGCCTACGAGCAGTACTTC. Its protein is CASSLGLAGTLVAYEQYF. The J gene is TRBJ2-7, the V gene TRBV7-2, with 8 positions matching TRBD2. The germline V gene has CDR1 SGHTA and CDR2 FQGNSA. The CDR3 totals 18 residues. The V segment lost 1 base and the J segment 2 bases; nucleotides outside the gene matches: 13.

The genes are TRBV7-8 and TRBJ2-1; D possibly corresponds to TRBD2 (6 bases). V was trimmed by 0 bases and J by 9 bases, leaving 18 bases between them. This CDR3 region has 16 residues. The germline CDR1 and CDR2 sequences are SGHVS and FQNEAQ. The CDR3 sequence: CASSLARRDGATEQFF. The CDR3 nucleotides are TGTGCCAGCAGCTTAGCGAGGCGGGATGGGGCAACTGAGCAGTTCTTC.